This TCR beta chain was obtained from a study of identical twins. The germline V gene encodes CDR1 MNHNS and CDR2 SASEGT. V was pared by 7 bases and J by 8 bases, with 20 bases between. This CDR3 spans 14 amino acids. Template switching supplied a universal primer site; unique molecular identifiers were carried on the cDNA. Each CDR3 protein gets one entry after TCRdb re-called the 5' RACE reads with MiXCR. This repertoire shows hundreds of thousands of distinct CDR3 sequences, 5.5% to 7% found once; its top ten account for more than 3%. Another study also made use of these data, one on yellow fever vaccine responses in identical twins.

Sequencing was done on a sample of memory (CD45RO+) T cells sorted from blood. The chain couples TRBV6-1 to TRBJ1-2; D gene unclear. The clonotype comes from a woman in her late teens or twenties in good health. The CDR3 coding sequence is TGTGCCAGCACCCCCCTCGCGACAACTTACGGCTACACCTTC. Its protein is CASTPLATTYGYTF.